A few counts support the clone carrying this T cell receptor beta chain. Its antigen is not identified. Germline V gene lookup returns CDR1 DFQATT and CDR2 SNEGSKA (reference sequence). Deletions cut 8 bases from V and 8 bases from J, with 17 bases between. The CDR3 extends over 12 amino acids. This sample stems from a study of CD8 T cells in ankylosing spondylitis. Study-level findings and limits: A motif in TCR beta, a set of 8 or 9 highly homologous variants, appeared characteristic of ankylosing spondylitis blood.

It was by quantitative 5'-RACE with molecular barcodes that TCR beta libraries were made. A single record per CDR3 protein comes from TCRdb applying MiXCR to the 5' RACE reads. The table records fewer than 450,000 distinct CDR3 sequences, roughly 17% of them present only once. The receptor was derived from a male donor with ankylosing spondylitis. The chain joins TRBV20-1 to TRBJ2-3, with a possible D match to TRBD2 (6 bases). Sequenced: blood, either unsorted or a sorted T cell fraction (not recorded which). CDR3 DNA: TGCAGTCACCCTAGCGACGGAGGTACGCAGTATTTT. This encodes CSHPSDGGTQYF.